The 10 T cell receptor beta chains presented below share a single source sample, sequenced in a study of T cells in Graves' hyperthyroidism and ophthalmopathy. The source material, RNA transcripts, was used to amplify TCR beta CDR3 regions. The primer set for the first-round RT-PCR of the TCR CDR3 was HTBI. MiXCR was run by TCRdb on the multiplex PCR reads, yielding one entry per CDR3 protein. Seen here are hundreds of thousands of distinct CDR3 sequences, around 20% observed once, and the top ten hold approximately 50%. The specimen was blood. These receptors were obtained from a middle-aged man with Graves' ophthalmopathy.

This clonotype has a count of ten or more. The chain carries TRBV5-1 and TRBJ2-1, with 8 bases matching TRBD2. CDR1 and CDR2 (germline): SGHRS, YFSETQ. V was clipped by 0 bases and J by 1 base; unmatched bases: 15. The CDR3 runs to 20 residues. CDR3: CASSLVVGRARMWSYNEQFF. The CDR3 DNA is TGCGCCAGCAGCTTGGTTGTCGGGAGGGCCCGTATGTGGTCCTACAATGAGCAGTTCTTC.

The chain is built from TRBV5-1 and TRBJ2-4, with a tentative D call TRBD1 (6 bases). The CDR3 loop spans 16 amino acids. The germline gives CDR1 SGHRS, CDR2 YFSETQ. Trimming left V 4 bases short and J 2 bases short, with 16 bases between. DNA for the CDR3: TGCGCCAGCAGCCAAGTGGGGGCGCGGACCAAAAACATTCAGTACTTC. This translates into CASSQVGARTKNIQYF. Complete variable domain (other parts from reference TRBV5-1 and TRBJ2-4): KAGVTQTPRYLIKTRGQQVTLSCSPISGHRSVSWYQQTPGQGLQFLFEYFSETQRNKGNFPGRFSGRQFSNSRSEMNVSTLELGDSALYLCASSQVGARTKNIQYFGAGTRLSVL.

V gene TRBV6-1 combines with J gene TRBJ2-5; the match to TRBD2 covers 9 bases. Per the germline V gene, CDR1 is MNHNS and CDR2 is SASEGT. Trimming cost V 7 bases and J 4 bases; bases outside gene matches: 10. This CDR3 comprises 15 residues. The CDR3 DNA sequence: TGTGCCAGCAAGGTCCCGGGACTAGCACTAGAGACCCAGTACTTC. It translates to CASKVPGLALETQYF.

The sample holds many counts of this clonotype. The chain joins TRBV30 to TRBJ1-5; no definite D call. The CDR3 length is 13 residues. Trimming removed 2 bases from V and 0 bases from J, with 5 bases in between. CDR1 and CDR2 (germline): GTSNPN, SVGIG (reference sequence). CDR3 nucleotide sequence: TGTGCCTGGAGTAAAGATAGCAATCAGCCCCAGCATTTT. Translated, it gives CAWSKDSNQPQHF.

This clonotype was detected ten times or more. V gene TRBV7-2 combines with J gene TRBJ2-5, with D unclear. There are 12 residues in the CDR3. From germline, CDR1 is SGHTA and CDR2 FQGNSA. The V and J ends lost 7 bases and 5 bases respectively, with 11 bases between them. CDR3 loop: CASTPLGETQYF. The CDR3 DNA sequence: TGTGCCAGCACCCCACTGGGGGAGACCCAGTACTTC.

This clonotype was seen at least ten times. V gene TRBV20-1 combines with J gene TRBJ1-1; a possible D gene is TRBD1 (6 bases). The length of the CDR3 is 17 residues. Trimming pared 1 base from V and 0 bases from J, leaving 18 bases between. Germline CDR1 and CDR2: DFQATT and SNEGSKA (reference sequence). The chain's CDR3 is CSARAGDRPTLNTEAFF. CDR3 bases: TGCAGTGCTAGAGCAGGAGACAGGCCTACCTTGAACACTGAAGCTTTCTTT.

A few counts support this clonotype. The chain couples TRBV6-5 to TRBJ2-7; 11 bases agree with TRBD1. Unmatched junction bases numbered 13, after V lost 5 bases and J lost 4 bases. CDR3 length: 17 residues. Germline loops: CDR1 MNHEY, CDR2 SVGAGI. CDR3 sequence: CASSPLTSRDRGYEQYF. In nucleotides, the CDR3 is TGTGCCAGCAGTCCCCTCACCTCCCGGGACAGGGGGTACGAGCAGTACTTC.

The table lists this clonotype with many counts. The genes are TRBV5-6 and TRBJ2-7; 8 positions match TRBD1. The CDR3 sequence is 15 residues long. In germline, CDR1 is SGHDT, CDR2 YYEEEE. J was trimmed by 2 bases and V by 4 bases; bases with no gene match: 8. CDR3 bases: TGTGCCAGCAGCACCGCAGGGGGCGCGACCTACGAGCAGTACTTC. Protein product: CASSTAGGATYEQYF.

This clonotype was detected only a few times. The V gene is TRBV30, the J gene TRBJ2-2; D remains unclear. This CDR3 region has 16 residues. CDR1 is GTSNPN and CDR2 is SVGIG in the germline V gene (reference sequence). V lost 5 bases to trimming and J lost 1 base, with 17 bases between them. In DNA form, the CDR3 reads TGTGCCTGGGCCACCCCTATCCCATTGAACACCGGGGAGCTGTTTTTT. Amino acids: CAWATPIPLNTGELFF. The full variable domain, with the rest looked up from reference TRBV30 and TRBJ2-2, is SQTIHQWPATLVQPVGSPLSLECTVEGTSNPNLYWYRQAAGRGLQLLFYSVGIGQISSEVPQNLSASRPQDRQFILSSKKLLLSDSGFYLCAWATPIPLNTGELFFGEGSRLTVL.

This clonotype was detected only a few times. The rearrangement links TRBV7-3 to TRBJ1-2, with 7 positions matching TRBD1. Germline V gene sequence: CDR1 SGHTA, CDR2 FQGTGA. This CDR3 has 17 residues. Losses at the gene ends were 5 bases for V and 2 bases for J; bases not matched to a gene: 14. The chain's CDR3 is CASSPWVYRGRNYGYTF. The CDR3 nucleotides are TGTGCCAGCAGCCCATGGGTATATAGGGGGCGAAACTATGGCTACACCTTC. Full variable domain (outside the CDR3, taken from reference TRBV7-3 and TRBJ1-2): GAGVSQTPSNKVTEKGKYVELRCDPISGHTALYWYRQSLGQGPEFLIYFQGTGAADDSGLPNDRFFAVRPEGSVSTLKIQRTERGDSAVYLCASSPWVYRGRNYGYTFGSGTRLTVV.